The 26 T cell receptor beta chains below were found in one sample sequenced in a study of human T cells and chemical hapten exposure. The time point denotes: patch test 1, 2 weeks after DPC sensitization. Treatment meaning: therapeutic diphenylcyclopropenone sensitization with weekly scalp DPC. Via MiXCR, TCRdb re-called the RACE reads, giving one row per CDR3 protein. The repertoire holds 180,000 or so distinct CDR3 sequences, with about a fifth as singletons. The sample here was whole blood, taken in connection with sensitization to the hapten diphenylcyclopropenone (DPC). Receptors originate from a woman aged 50 to 60 with alopecia areata. Some clones in this sample may be carry-over from other donors' samples.

This chain joins TRBV6-1 and TRBJ2-6; D call uncertain. Germline V gene lookup returns CDR1 MNHNS and CDR2 SASEGT. The CDR3 contains 11 residues. Trimming stripped 10 bases from V and 8 bases from J, with 9 bases between. The CDR3 DNA reads TGTGCCACCAGAGAATCCAACGTCCTGACTTTC. Translated: CATRESNVLTF.

This clonotype was observed a handful of times. V and J are TRBV6-5 and TRBJ2-2; 7 bases are shared with TRBD1. There are 14 residues in the CDR3. V was clipped by 6 bases and J by 5 bases; unmatched bases: 6. The V gene's germline CDR1 is MNHEY and CDR2 SVGAGI. CDR3 DNA sequence: TGTGCCAGCAGGAGACAGGGTTTAACCGGGGAGCTGTTTTTT. Translating it yields CASRRQGLTGELFF.

The chain links TRBV5-6 to TRBJ2-3; D may be TRBD2 (6 bases). V lost 2 bases and J 2 bases, leaving 12 bases between the germline ends. Germline loops: CDR1 SGHDT, CDR2 YYEEEE. The CDR3 is 15 residues long. In DNA, the CDR3 is TGTGCCAGCAGCTTCGTAGCGGAGTCCACAGATACGCAGTATTTT. Its translation is CASSFVAESTDTQYF.

The genes are TRBV30 and TRBJ1-2, with 9 bases matching TRBD1. Germline trimming cut 1 base from V and 3 bases from J; bases unmatched to any gene: 9. CDR3 length equals 16 residues. The germline V gene encodes CDR1 GTSNPN and CDR2 SVGIG (reference sequence). The CDR3 DNA sequence: TGTGCCTGGAGTGCAGGGACAGGGTATAACTACTATGGCTACACCTTC. Translating it yields CAWSAGTGYNYYGYTF.

This clonotype showed up just a few times. The chain carries TRBV14 and TRBJ1-1, with unresolved D. CDR1 and CDR2 from the germline V gene are SGHDN and FVKESK. CDR3 size: 14 residues. Trimming shortened V by 4 bases and J by 4 bases, and 13 bases separated the two germline ends. CDR3 sequence: CASSPLLVATEAFF. As DNA, the CDR3 is TGTGCCAGCAGCCCTTTGCTCGTTGCCACTGAAGCTTTCTTT.

This chain uses TRBV29-1 with TRBJ2-3; the D gene is possibly TRBD2 (5 bases). This CDR3 is 13 amino acids long. The V and J ends lost 1 base and 6 bases respectively, with 11 bases between them. Germline V gene data show CDR1 as SQVTM and CDR2 as ANQGSEA. CDR3 protein: CSVEVGMGDTQYF. The CDR3 nucleotides are TGCAGCGTTGAAGTCGGGATGGGTGATACGCAGTATTTT.

This clonotype has a handful of counts. The chain joins TRBV20-1 to TRBJ1-2, with 7 bases that match TRBD1. CDR3 size: 12 residues. In germline, CDR1 is DFQATT, CDR2 SNEGSKA (reference sequence). The V and J ends lost 5 bases and 6 bases, in that order; junction bases with no gene match: 6. In nucleotides, the CDR3 is TGCAGTGCTCGACAGGGAAATGATGGCTACACCTTC. Amino acid sequence: CSARQGNDGYTF.

This clonotype was counted between two and nine times. The rearrangement joins TRBV5-1 to TRBJ1-1, with a weak D call TRBD1 (6 bases). This CDR3 contains 15 residues. Trimming removed 4 bases at V and 1 base at J, with 14 bases between. Germline V lookup: CDR1 SGHRS, CDR2 YFSETQ. CDR3 region: CASSPPTGTNTEAFF. CDR3 DNA sequence: TGCGCCAGCAGCCCTCCAACAGGGACGAACACTGAAGCTTTCTTT.

This chain links TRBV20-1 with TRBJ2-7; 9 nucleotides agree with TRBD1. Germline loops: CDR1 DFQATT, CDR2 SNEGSKA (reference sequence). Trimming at V came to 6 bases and at J to 4 bases, leaving 7 bases not matched to a gene. CDR3 size: 13 residues. The CDR3 loop reads CSARGTGRYEQYF. The DNA of the CDR3 is TGCAGTGCGCGCGGGACAGGGAGATACGAGCAGTACTTC.

This clonotype appeared a few times. The gene calls are TRBV7-2 and TRBJ2-4, with a weak D call TRBD2 (6 bases). The CDR3 has 11 amino acids. V was pared by 6 bases and J by 8 bases, with 8 bases between. Germline V gene data show CDR1 as SGHTA and CDR2 as FQGNSA. CDR3 loop: CASRGGDIQYF. The CDR3 coding sequence is TGTGCCAGCAGGGGCGGGGACATTCAGTACTTC.

This clonotype was recorded at least ten times. The V and J genes are TRBV5-5 and TRBJ1-1; D possibly corresponds to TRBD1 (5 bases). The germline gives CDR1 SGHKS, CDR2 YYEKEE (reference sequence). The CDR3 is 13 amino acids. V was pared by 2 bases and J by 4 bases, with 9 bases between. CDR3 residues: CASSLWGSTEAFF. DNA of the CDR3: TGTGCCAGCAGCTTATGGGGGAGCACTGAAGCTTTCTTT.

Only a few counts were recorded for this clonotype. The chain employs TRBV15 and TRBJ2-1; a possible D gene is TRBD2 (5 bases). Trimming left V 0 bases short and J 15 bases short, with 21 bases between. Germline V lookup: CDR1 LNHNV, CDR2 YYDKDF (reference sequence). The CDR3 has 15 amino acids. The CDR3 DNA sequence: TGTGCCACCAGCAGAGATGGAAGACTGTCCGGCGGGTGGTTCTTC. Translated: CATSRDGRLSGGWFF.

The chain couples TRBV7-9 to TRBJ1-6; 8 bases map to TRBD1. From germline, CDR1 is SEHNR and CDR2 FQNEAQ (reference sequence). This CDR3 has 16 amino acids. V gave up 5 bases and J gave up 3 bases; unmatched junction bases: 6. CDR3 loop: CASSISGGFYNSPLHF. The CDR3 nucleotides read TGTGCCAGCAGCATCTCAGGGGGCTTCTATAATTCACCCCTCCACTTT.

The CDR3 DNA reads TGTGCCAGCAGCTTGCGTGACTACTCTTACGAGCAGTACTTC. Translated: CASSLRDYSYEQYF. The V call is TRBV5-6, the J call TRBJ2-7; D may be TRBD2 (5 bases). Germline CDR1 SGHDT, CDR2 YYEEEE. The V end was cut by 1 base, the J end by 4 bases, with 12 bases between. The CDR3 runs 14 residues.

This clonotype was seen only a few times. The gene calls are TRBV7-2 and TRBJ2-3; no definite D call. This CDR3 has 13 amino acids. From germline, CDR1 is SGHTA and CDR2 FQGNSA. The V gene lost 2 bases and the J gene lost 4 bases, with 7 bases spanning the gap. CDR3 DNA sequence: TGTGCCAGCAGCTTATATGCTCCAGATACGCAGTATTTT. Protein product: CASSLYAPDTQYF.

The genes are TRBV4-2 and TRBJ2-2; 10 nucleotides match TRBD2. CDR1 and CDR2 from the germline V gene are LGHNA and YNFKEQ. The length of the CDR3 is 16 residues. After removal of 2 bases from V and 2 bases from J, the junction contained 2 bases not matched to a gene. The CDR3 sequence: CASSQSGRANTGELFF. The CDR3 region has the DNA TGTGCCAGCAGCCAAAGCGGGAGGGCCAACACCGGGGAGCTGTTTTTT.

The V and J genes are TRBV5-1 and TRBJ1-1, with no clear D. Germline CDR1 SGHRS, CDR2 YFSETQ. Trimming took 1 base from V and 1 from J, leaving 14 bases between them. This CDR3 has 16 amino acids. CDR3 sequence (DNA): TGCGCCAGCAGCTTGTATACCTTGTCGTCGAACACTGAAGCTTTCTTT. Encoded protein: CASSLYTLSSNTEAFF.

V and J are TRBV5-1 and TRBJ2-7; 9 bases are a match to TRBD1. CDR1 and CDR2 from the germline V gene are SGHRS and YFSETQ. This CDR3 is 14 amino acids long. After removal of 5 bases from V and 5 bases from J, the junction contained 8 bases not matched to a gene. CDR3 in DNA: TGCGCCAGCAGTTCCAGGACAGGGGTCCACGAGCAGTACTTC. Translation gives CASSSRTGVHEQYF.

The V and J genes are TRBV30 and TRBJ1-2, with D perhaps matching TRBD1 (6 bases). V lost 4 bases, J lost 3 bases, and 12 bases lay in between. CDR1 and CDR2 from the germline V gene are GTSNPN and SVGIG (reference sequence). The CDR3 loop spans 13 amino acids. This CDR3 is CAWNTGRDYGYTF. CDR3 in DNA: TGTGCCTGGAATACAGGGAGGGACTATGGCTACACCTTC.

This clonotype has only one observation. The genes are TRBV18 and TRBJ2-5, with D possibly being TRBD1 or TRBD2 (5 bases each). The CDR3 has 14 residues. The V gene lost 3 bases and the J gene lost 0 bases, with 8 bases spanning the gap. CDR1 is KGHSH and CDR2 is LQKENI in the germline V gene. The CDR3 is CASSPGTYQETQYF. For the CDR3, the DNA is TGTGCCAGCTCACCCGGGACGTACCAAGAGACCCAGTACTTC.

This clonotype was found many times. The chain is built from TRBV12-3 or TRBV12-4 and TRBJ2-2; the D is unclear. Trimming shortened V by 4 bases and J by 3 bases, and 0 bases separated the two germline ends. The CDR3 loop spans 11 amino acids. The CDR3 region has the DNA TGTGCCAGCAGTTACACCGGGGAGCTGTTTTTT. Its protein product is CASSYTGELFF.

This chain uses TRBV6-1 with TRBJ2-7; 8 bases line up with TRBD1. The length of the CDR3 is 15 residues. Losses at the gene ends were 2 bases for V and 1 base for J; bases not matched to a gene: 4. Germline CDR1 reads MNHNS; CDR2 reads SASEGT. The CDR3 sequence is CASSESGTGSYEQYF. The CDR3 coding sequence is TGTGCCAGCAGTGAATCGGGGACAGGTTCCTACGAGCAGTACTTC.

The chain employs TRBV15 and TRBJ1-2; tentative D call: TRBD1 (5 bases). This CDR3 is 15 amino acids long. Germline assignment: CDR1 LNHNV and CDR2 YYDKDF (reference sequence). V was cut by 0 bases and J by 5 bases, with 13 bases left in between. DNA for the CDR3: TGTGCCACCAGCAGAGAAATCGACAGTTTATATGGCTACACCTTC. Protein sequence: CATSREIDSLYGYTF. Drawing the rest from reference TRBV15 and TRBJ1-2, the complete variable domain is DAMVIQNPRYQVTQFGKPVTLSCSQTLNHNVMYWYQQKSSQAPKLLFHYYDKDFNNEADTPDNFQSRRPNTSFCFLDIRSPGLGDTAMYLCATSREIDSLYGYTFGSGTRLTVV.

The gene calls are TRBV20-1 and TRBJ1-5; D perhaps matches TRBD1 (5 bases). Trimming took off 6 bases at V and 5 bases at J, with 17 bases between the two ends. The length of the CDR3 is 14 residues. CDR1 DFQATT and CDR2 SNEGSKA come from the germline V gene (reference sequence). In DNA form, the CDR3 reads TGCAGTGCCCCCCGGGGGGGGAGAGATCAGCCCCAGCATTTT. Translating gives CSAPRGGRDQPQHF.

The chain has TRBV5-5 and TRBJ2-7; TRBD2 matches at 7 bases. CDR1 SGHKS and CDR2 YYEKEE come from the germline V gene (reference sequence). The CDR3 spans 14 residues. V trimming: 0 bases; J trimming: 6 bases; junction bases outside the gene matches: 6. The CDR3 DNA sequence: TGTGCCAGCAGCTTGGATTGGGGGAGGGGCGAGCAGTACTTC. The encoded protein is CASSLDWGRGEQYF.

The V call is TRBV3-1, the J call TRBJ2-5, with D hard to call. V lost 0 bases, J lost 2 bases, and 7 bases lay in between. Looked up from germline, CDR1 is LGHDT and CDR2 is YNNKEL (reference sequence). The CDR3 length is 14 residues. CDR3 sequence: CASSQDARQETQYF. In nucleotides, the CDR3 is TGTGCCAGCAGCCAAGATGCTAGACAAGAGACCCAGTACTTC.